Each of the 27 T cell receptor beta chains below was sequenced from the same sample in a study of CD8 T cells in ankylosing spondylitis. MiXCR was run by TCRdb on the 5' RACE reads, yielding one entry per CDR3 protein. The sample records a few hundred thousand distinct CDR3 sequences, around 21% being singletons. Sequences were obtained from blood, either unsorted or a sorted T cell fraction (not recorded which). The receptors originated from a female donor with ankylosing spondylitis or in good health (not recorded which).

This clonotype occurred a few times. The chain is built from TRBV20-1 and TRBJ1-2, with 8 bases fitting TRBD1. The germline V gene has CDR1 DFQATT and CDR2 SNEGSKA (reference sequence). V shed 5 bases and J 4 bases; nucleotides not matched to a gene: 15. The CDR3 totals 16 residues. The CDR3 here is CSADDRGFVLGYGYTF. CDR3 DNA: TGCAGTGCTGACGACAGGGGATTCGTTTTAGGCTATGGCTACACCTTC.

In its sample, this clonotype was seen a few times. V is TRBV29-1 and J is TRBJ2-1, with D possibly matching TRBD1 (6 bases). The germline V gene has CDR1 SQVTM and CDR2 ANQGSEA. Trimming took 6 bases from V and 12 from J, leaving 24 bases between them. The CDR3 has 14 amino acids. The CDR3 loop reads CSVAKTNRVDGQFF. The CDR3 DNA is TGCAGCGTCGCGAAAACCAACAGGGTTGATGGGCAGTTCTTC.

There are a few counts of this clonotype. This chain connects TRBV20-1 to TRBJ2-7, with 11 nucleotides matching TRBD2. Trimming cost V 2 bases and J 4 bases; bases outside gene matches: 7. This CDR3 region has 15 residues. Germline V lookup: CDR1 DFQATT, CDR2 SNEGSKA (reference sequence). The CDR3 here is CSARSYTSGRYEQYF. CDR3 coding DNA: TGCAGTGCTAGATCCTATACTAGCGGGAGATACGAGCAGTACTTC.

This rearrangement joins TRBV7-9 to TRBJ2-7; 7 bases align to TRBD2. The J segment lost 7 bases and the V segment lost 0 bases, leaving 6 bases of the junction unmatched. This CDR3 comprises 14 residues. CDR1 is SEHNR, CDR2 FQNEAQ, per germline (reference sequence). CDR3 coding DNA: TGTGCCAGCAGCTTAGCGTGGGAGGGAGGGGAGCAGTACTTC. It translates to CASSLAWEGGEQYF.

This chain connects TRBV13 to TRBJ2-7; D remains unclear. This CDR3 spans 14 amino acids. Germline assignment: CDR1 PRHDT and CDR2 FYEKMQ (reference sequence). Trimming shortened V by 5 bases and J by 2 bases, and 13 bases separated the two germline ends. CDR3 protein: CASSPRAATYEQYF. In DNA, the CDR3 is TGTGCCAGCAGCCCACGGGCCGCCACCTACGAGCAGTACTTC.

This chain joins TRBV4-1 and TRBJ2-5; 10 nucleotides line up with TRBD1. CDR1 MGHRA and CDR2 YSYEKL come from the germline V gene. V was clipped by 1 base and J by 2 bases; unmatched bases: 4. The CDR3 sequence is 16 residues long. The CDR3 protein is CASSQGQGATQETQYF. CDR3 sequence (DNA): TGCGCCAGCAGCCAAGGACAGGGGGCTACTCAAGAGACCCAGTACTTC.

This clonotype has ten or more counts. The chain employs TRBV10-3 and TRBJ1-5; no reliable D call. The V end lost 3 bases, the J end lost 5 bases, and 8 bases lay between the germline ends. The CDR3 loop spans 13 amino acids. Per germline, CDR1 ENHRY and CDR2 SYGVKD. CDR3 coding DNA: TGTGCCATCAGTGAAACGTCGGATCAGCCCCAGCATTTT. Translated: CAISETSDQPQHF.

This clonotype came up a few times. The CDR3 nucleotides read TGTGCCAGCAGCCCCCGAGGCCGCCTTAACACTGAAGCTTTCTTT. Translation: CASSPRGRLNTEAFF. This sequence joins TRBV12-3 or TRBV12-4 and TRBJ1-1; no clear D gene. V gave up 6 bases and J gave up 2 bases, with 16 bases separating them. There are 15 residues in the CDR3.

This rearrangement joins TRBV18 to TRBJ1-6; TRBD1 might be the D (5 bases). V was trimmed by 5 bases and J by 7 bases, leaving 12 bases between them. From germline, CDR1 is KGHSH and CDR2 LQKENI. There are 14 residues in the CDR3. The CDR3 sequence: CASSSRDSNSPLHF. CDR3 in DNA: TGTGCCAGCTCAAGCCGGGACTCAAATTCACCCCTCCACTTT.

This clonotype was counted between two and nine times. The genes are TRBV9 and TRBJ2-1; a possible D gene is TRBD2 (6 bases). Germline CDR1 is SGDLS and CDR2 is YYNGEE. The length of the CDR3 is 16 residues. Trimming pared 4 bases from V and 4 bases from J, leaving 18 bases between. DNA of the CDR3: TGTGCCAGCAGCCCCACCGGGAGCACGCCTTACAATGAGCAGTTCTTC. Protein product: CASSPTGSTPYNEQFF.

This clonotype was counted a few times. V gene TRBV2 combines with J gene TRBJ2-7; D is undetermined. V was pared by 5 bases and J by 2 bases, with 10 bases between. From germline, CDR1 is SNHLY and CDR2 FYNNEI. The CDR3 sequence is 13 residues long. The CDR3 region has the DNA TGTGCCAGCAGTCAAGGGCTAACCTACGAGCAGTACTTC. Its translation: CASSQGLTYEQYF.

This sequence joins TRBV3-1 and TRBJ2-1, with D perhaps TRBD1 (8 bases). Germline CDR1 LGHDT, CDR2 YNNKEL (reference sequence). V shed 5 bases and J shed 7 bases, with 21 bases lying between them. This CDR3 contains 16 residues. The CDR3 bases are TGTGCCAGCAGCGCCCGGGTCGCACAGGGGGGGAATGAGCAGTTCTTC. Residues: CASSARVAQGGNEQFF.

This clonotype turned up a few times. This sequence joins TRBV5-1 and TRBJ2-7; 8 nucleotides agree with TRBD1. V gave up 7 bases and J gave up 3 bases; unmatched junction bases: 9. Germline CDR1 is SGHRS and CDR2 is YFSETQ. The CDR3 spans 14 residues. Here the CDR3 DNA reads TGCGCCAGCCGCTGGGGGACAGGAGTCTACGAGCAGTACTTC. Translating it yields CASRWGTGVYEQYF.

This clonotype turned up a few times. This sequence joins TRBV20-1 and TRBJ2-1; possibly TRBD1 for D (6 bases). This CDR3 is 14 amino acids long. V lost 0 bases to trimming and J lost 2 bases, with 8 bases between them. Germline V lookup: CDR1 DFQATT, CDR2 SNEGSKA (reference sequence). Here the CDR3 reads CSARENRAYNEQFF. DNA of the CDR3: TGCAGTGCTAGAGAGAACAGGGCCTACAATGAGCAGTTCTTC.

This clonotype was seen more than once but under ten times. The gene calls are TRBV10-3 and TRBJ2-5; possibly TRBD1 for D (6 bases). This CDR3 has 16 amino acids. With 4 bases removed from V and 1 base from J, the gap between germline ends came to 16 bases. Germline lookup yields CDR1 ENHRY and CDR2 SYGVKD. The CDR3 spells CAISANRASTQETQYF. The CDR3 nucleotides read TGTGCCATCAGTGCAAACAGGGCTTCGACCCAAGAGACCCAGTACTTC.

The chain employs TRBV29-1 and TRBJ2-3; D assignment may be TRBD1 or TRBD2 (5 bases each). The CDR3 runs to 15 residues. Germline-derived CDR1 and CDR2 are SQVTM and ANQGSEA. V gave up 4 bases and J gave up 3 bases, with 17 bases separating them. CDR3 region: CSVVPQGVGTDTQYF. The CDR3 coding sequence is TGCAGCGTTGTCCCGCAGGGAGTGGGGACAGATACGCAGTATTTT.

This clonotype appeared a few times. CDR3 DNA: TGCGCCAGCAGCCATCCGGGACAGGGGGCGAATGGCTACACCTTC. It codes for CASSHPGQGANGYTF. This rearrangement joins TRBV4-3 to TRBJ1-2; 12 positions agree with TRBD1. CDR3 length equals 15 residues. Losses at the gene ends were 3 bases for V and 6 bases for J; bases not matched to a gene: 5. Germline assignment: CDR1 LGHNA and CDR2 YSLEER.

This chain uses TRBV6-2 or TRBV6-3 with TRBJ1-1; maybe TRBD1 (6 bases). CDR1 is MNHEY, CDR2 SVGEGT, per germline. Trimming removed 5 bases at V and 0 bases at J, with 28 bases between. The CDR3 extends over 20 amino acids. CDR3 residues: CASSLGGSAVYELLNTEAFF. The CDR3 nucleotides read TGTGCCAGCAGTCTGGGGGGCTCGGCAGTTTATGAGCTCCTGAACACTGAAGCTTTCTTT.

The V and J genes are TRBV7-9 and TRBJ2-1; 7 bases fit TRBD2. With V trimmed by 5 bases and J by 4 bases, 14 bases remained unmatched. This CDR3 is 17 amino acids long. The germline V gene has CDR1 SEHNR and CDR2 FQNEAQ (reference sequence). The CDR3 region is CASSPTTPTSSYNEQFF. The CDR3 nucleotides are TGTGCCAGCAGCCCGACGACACCGACTAGCTCTTACAATGAGCAGTTCTTC.

The chain links TRBV20-1 to TRBJ2-1; D ambiguous. Trimming took 3 bases from V and 0 from J, leaving 12 bases between them. Germline V gives CDR1 DFQATT, CDR2 SNEGSKA (reference sequence). This CDR3 has 15 amino acids. As DNA, the CDR3 is TGCAGTGCTAGCAGGCCTCCGAGCTCCTACAATGAGCAGTTCTTC. Translating gives CSASRPPSSYNEQFF.

This sequence joins TRBV20-1 and TRBJ2-5; D possibly corresponds to TRBD2 (6 bases). The germline V gene has CDR1 DFQATT and CDR2 SNEGSKA (reference sequence). There are 10 residues in the CDR3. This CDR3 reads CGVGGKTQYF. The CDR3 bases are TGCGGTGTGGGGGGTAAGACCCAGTACTTC.

The V and J genes are TRBV19 and TRBJ1-5; 8 positions match TRBD1. The CDR3 is made up of 18 amino acids. Germline V lookup: CDR1 LNHDA, CDR2 SQIVND (reference sequence). The J segment lost 0 bases and the V segment lost 3 bases, leaving 10 bases of the junction unmatched. CDR3 loop: CASSIRTGRPNSNQPQHF. CDR3 nucleotides: TGTGCCAGTAGTATTAGGACAGGGAGGCCCAATAGCAATCAGCCCCAGCATTTT.

This clonotype has a handful of counts. The CDR3 sequence is CATSAGGRETDTQYF. The DNA for the CDR3 is TGTGCCACCAGTGCTGGCGGGAGGGAAACAGATACGCAGTATTTT. The chain recombines TRBV24-1 with TRBJ2-3, with TRBD2 matching 9 bases. V shed 5 bases, J shed 3 bases, and the junction held 5 bases outside the gene matches. This CDR3 has 15 residues. Germline-derived CDR1 and CDR2 are KGHDR and SFDVKD.

As to this clonotype: Being one base from a much bigger clone, this may be a read error. The V and J genes are TRBV20-1 and TRBJ2-5; perhaps D is TRBD1 or TRBD2 (6 bases each). The CDR3 consists of 14 residues. Germline values: CDR1 DFQATT, CDR2 SNEGSKA (reference sequence). CDR3 region: CRARVTGRPETQYF. The DNA of the CDR3 is TGCAGAGCTAGAGTTACAGGGAGGCCGGAGACCCAGTACTTC.

The rearrangement links TRBV12-3 or TRBV12-4 to TRBJ2-1; a possible D gene is TRBD2 (5 bases). The CDR3 spans 14 residues. With 3 bases removed from V and 7 bases from J, the gap between germline ends came to 13 bases. DNA for the CDR3: TGTGCCAGCAGTTTCTCCCACGGGATGAATGAGCAGTTCTTC. Its translation: CASSFSHGMNEQFF.

This chain connects TRBV4-3 to TRBJ1-2; 8 positions match TRBD1. Germline values: CDR1 LGHNA, CDR2 YSLEER. V trimming: 1 base; J trimming: 7 bases; junction bases outside the gene matches: 5. This CDR3 has 14 amino acids. Here the CDR3 reads CASSQGTGYVGYTF. CDR3 sequence (DNA): TGCGCCAGCAGCCAAGGGACAGGGTATGTTGGCTACACCTTC.

The gene calls are TRBV30 and TRBJ1-4; D not resolved. The CDR3 is made up of 15 amino acids. V was trimmed by 4 bases and J by 0 bases, leaving 12 bases between them. CDR1 is GTSNPN and CDR2 is SVGIG in the germline V gene (reference sequence). CDR3 DNA sequence: TGTGCCTGGACCGTATCAGGCGCAACTAATGAAAAACTGTTTTTT. Amino acid sequence: CAWTVSGATNEKLFF. Looking up the rest from reference TRBV30 and TRBJ1-4 gives the full variable domain: SQTIHQWPATLVQPVGSPLSLECTVEGTSNPNLYWYRQAAGRGLQLLFYSVGIGQISSEVPQNLSASRPQDRQFILSSKKLLLSDSGFYLCAWTVSGATNEKLFFGSGTQLSVL.